The clone carrying this T cell receptor (beta chain) was seen more than once but under ten times. The record originates from a study of T-cell memory formation after mild COVID-19. Germline lookup yields CDR1 MGHRA and CDR2 YSYEKL. The CDR3 sequence is 14 residues long. The V and J ends lost 1 base and 5 bases respectively, with 9 bases between them. TCRdb reanalysed the 5' RACE reads using MiXCR and keeps one entry per CDR3 protein. Of around 530,000 distinct CDR3 sequences detected, less than 25% appear once; the ten largest clones hold approximately 8%. The rearrangement joins TRBV4-1 to TRBJ1-5, with D possibly TRBD1 on 5 matching bases. This receptor was obtained from an adult woman who had mild COVID-19 (a few samples of this study predate the infection). Cell type and time point are not known. The sequencing input was PBMCs or a T cell subset sorted from them (not recorded which). The CDR3 region is CASSQGDRYQPQHF. The CDR3, as DNA: TGCGCCAGCAGCCAAGGAGACAGATATCAGCCCCAGCATTTT.